What follows is one T cell receptor (beta chain) and its context. What it binds is not known. V was pared by 3 bases and J by 0 bases, with 12 bases between. This CDR3 region has 15 residues. From germline, CDR1 is SGHNT and CDR2 YYREEE (reference sequence). TCRdb keeps only in-frame clones here, not all; method: immunoSEQ multiplex PCR. The data contain more than 100,000 clones, 80% to 90% of them seen just once; the ten biggest clones take up roughly 1.3%. The sample comes from a study of T cell responses to AZD1222 COVID-19 vaccine. Notes on the study in general: Elevations in Spike-specific TCR breadth and depth followed administration of two AZD1222 doses. Reports say nearly half of spike-specific TCRs go after unmutated variant regions.

The starting material was peripheral blood, obtained on day 0 of AZD1222 vaccination. The clonotype comes from an adult in good health. The gene calls are TRBV5-4 and TRBJ1-2; D perhaps matches TRBD1 (6 bases). CDR3 region: CASSSGRGSNYGYTF. The CDR3 region has the DNA TGTGCCAGCAGCTCCGGAAGGGGGTCTAACTATGGCTACACCTTC.